This T cell receptor (beta chain) was obtained from a study of T cell responses to AZD1222 COVID-19 vaccine. CDR3 length: 13 amino acids. V lost 5 bases and J 7 bases, leaving 13 bases between the germline ends. Per germline, CDR1 SGHTS and CDR2 YDEGEE. Clones were read by immunoSEQ multiplex PCR, and TCRdb kept only the in-frame ones, dropping some. The data show 110,000 to 150,000 clones, about nine tenths seen once. This receptor was identified in an adult who received the AZD1222 COVID-19 vaccine. Material: peripheral blood, obtained 28 days after the second AZD1222 dose. The rearrangement joins TRBV5-8 to TRBJ1-5; maybe TRBD1 (5 bases). Here the CDR3 DNA reads TGTGCCAGCAGGGAGAGATGGGGCCAGCCCCAGCATTTT. This encodes CASRERWGQPQHF. Supplemented by reference TRBV5-8 and TRBJ1-5, the full variable domain reads EAGVTQSPTHLIKTRGQQATLRCSPISGHTSVYWYQQALGLGLQFLLWYDEGEERNRGNFPPRFSGRQFPNYSSELNVNALELEDSALYLCASRERWGQPQHFGDGTRLSIL.